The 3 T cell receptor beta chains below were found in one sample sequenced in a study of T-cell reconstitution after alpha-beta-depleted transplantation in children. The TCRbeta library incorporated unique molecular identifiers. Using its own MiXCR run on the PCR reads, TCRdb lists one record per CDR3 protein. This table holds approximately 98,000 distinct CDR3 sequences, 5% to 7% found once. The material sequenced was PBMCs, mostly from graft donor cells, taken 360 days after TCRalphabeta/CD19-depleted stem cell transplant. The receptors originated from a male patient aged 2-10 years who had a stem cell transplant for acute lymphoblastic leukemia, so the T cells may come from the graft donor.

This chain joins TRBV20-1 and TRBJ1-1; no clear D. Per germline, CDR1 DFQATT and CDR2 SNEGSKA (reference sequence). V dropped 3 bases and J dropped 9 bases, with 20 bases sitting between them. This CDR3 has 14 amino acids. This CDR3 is CSASPQVTGRKAFF. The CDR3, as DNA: TGCAGTGCTAGCCCTCAGGTTACCGGGCGTAAAGCTTTCTTT.

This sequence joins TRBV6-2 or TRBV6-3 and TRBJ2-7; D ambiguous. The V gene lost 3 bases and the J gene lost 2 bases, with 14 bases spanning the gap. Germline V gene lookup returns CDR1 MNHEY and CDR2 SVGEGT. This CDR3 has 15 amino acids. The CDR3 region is CASSYLGWPAYEQYF. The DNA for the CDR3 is TGTGCCAGCAGTTATTTGGGGTGGCCGGCCTACGAGCAGTACTTC.

This CDR3 reads CASSTRARGNTEAFF. The CDR3 coding sequence is TGCGCCAGCAGCACCCGAGCCAGGGGAAACACTGAAGCTTTCTTT. This chain joins TRBV5-1 and TRBJ1-1; TRBD1 is a possible D gene (6 bases). Germline V gene sequence: CDR1 SGHRS, CDR2 YFSETQ. The CDR3 is made up of 15 amino acids. V was clipped by 4 bases and J by 2 bases, with 15 bases between them.